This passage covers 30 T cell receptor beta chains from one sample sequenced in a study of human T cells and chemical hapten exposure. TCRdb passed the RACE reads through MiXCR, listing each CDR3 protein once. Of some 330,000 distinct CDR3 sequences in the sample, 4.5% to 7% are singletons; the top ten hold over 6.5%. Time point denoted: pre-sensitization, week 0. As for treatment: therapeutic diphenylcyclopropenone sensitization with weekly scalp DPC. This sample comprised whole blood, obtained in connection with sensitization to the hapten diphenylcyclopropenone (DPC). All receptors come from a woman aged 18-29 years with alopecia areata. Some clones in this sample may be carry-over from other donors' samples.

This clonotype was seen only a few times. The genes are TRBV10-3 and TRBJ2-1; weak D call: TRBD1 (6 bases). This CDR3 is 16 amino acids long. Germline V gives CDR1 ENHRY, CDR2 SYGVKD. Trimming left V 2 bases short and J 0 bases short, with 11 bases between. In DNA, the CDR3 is TGTGCCATCAGTGAGCCCAACAGGGACTCCTACAATGAGCAGTTCTTC. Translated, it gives CAISEPNRDSYNEQFF.

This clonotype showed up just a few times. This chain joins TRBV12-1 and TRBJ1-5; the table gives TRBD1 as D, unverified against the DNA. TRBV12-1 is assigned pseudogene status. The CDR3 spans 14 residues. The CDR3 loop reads CASSWDKFQQPQHF. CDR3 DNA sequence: TGTGCCAGCAGCTGGGACAAGTTCCAACAGCCCCAGCATTTT.

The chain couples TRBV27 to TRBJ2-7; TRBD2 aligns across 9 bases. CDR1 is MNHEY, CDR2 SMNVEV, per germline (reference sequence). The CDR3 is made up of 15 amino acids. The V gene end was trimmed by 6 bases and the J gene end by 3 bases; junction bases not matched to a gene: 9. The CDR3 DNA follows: TGTGCCAGCAGCAGCGGGGGGACCCGATACTACGAGCAGTACTTC. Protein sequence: CASSSGGTRYYEQYF.

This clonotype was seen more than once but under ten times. CDR3 region: CASSRDGYSTDTQYF. As DNA, the CDR3 is TGTGCCAGCTCACGGGACGGGTATAGCACAGATACGCAGTATTTT. The chain recombines TRBV18 with TRBJ2-3, with D perhaps TRBD1 or TRBD2 (5 bases each). The CDR3 contains 15 residues. CDR1 and CDR2 (germline): KGHSH, LQKENI. Trimming cost V 4 bases and J 0 bases, with 11 bases left between them.

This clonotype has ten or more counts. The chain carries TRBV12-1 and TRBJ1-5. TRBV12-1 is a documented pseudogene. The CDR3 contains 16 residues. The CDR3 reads CASSFALREGNQPQHF. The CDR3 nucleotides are TGTGCCAGCAGCTTTGCCCTTCGTGAGGGCAATCAGCCCCAGCATTTT.

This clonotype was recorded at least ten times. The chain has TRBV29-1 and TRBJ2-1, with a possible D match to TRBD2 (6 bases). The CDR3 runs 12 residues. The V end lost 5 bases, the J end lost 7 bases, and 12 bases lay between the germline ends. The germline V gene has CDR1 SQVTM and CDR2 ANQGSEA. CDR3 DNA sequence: TGCAGCGTTAACAGTGGGGGGAATGAGCAGTTCTTC. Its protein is CSVNSGGNEQFF.

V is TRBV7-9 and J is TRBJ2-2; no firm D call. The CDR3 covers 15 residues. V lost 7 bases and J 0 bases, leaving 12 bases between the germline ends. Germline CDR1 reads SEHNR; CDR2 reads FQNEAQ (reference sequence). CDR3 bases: TGTGCCAGCACCAAGAACCCGACGAACACCGGGGAGCTGTTTTTT. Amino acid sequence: CASTKNPTNTGELFF.

As DNA, the CDR3 is TGTGCCAGCTCATTAGGGACGTCAGGCTCTGGAAACACCATATATTTT. This codes for CASSLGTSGSGNTIYF. The chain uses TRBV18 and TRBJ1-3; D is perhaps TRBD1 (5 bases). CDR1 and CDR2 (germline): KGHSH, LQKENI. V was shortened by 5 bases and J by 0 bases, with 14 bases between the two germline ends. The CDR3 is 16 residues long.

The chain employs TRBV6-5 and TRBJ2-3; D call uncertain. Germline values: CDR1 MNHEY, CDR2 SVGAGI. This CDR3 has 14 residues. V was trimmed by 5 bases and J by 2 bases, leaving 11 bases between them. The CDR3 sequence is CASSARGVTDTQYF. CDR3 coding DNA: TGTGCCAGCAGTGCCCGTGGAGTCACAGATACGCAGTATTTT.

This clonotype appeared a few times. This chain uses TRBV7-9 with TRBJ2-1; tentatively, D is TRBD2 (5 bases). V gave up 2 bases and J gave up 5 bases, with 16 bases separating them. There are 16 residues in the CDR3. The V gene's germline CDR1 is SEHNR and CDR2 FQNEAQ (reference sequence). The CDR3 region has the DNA TGTGCCAGCAGCTTATGGGAGACTCAATTCAACAATGAGCAGTTCTTC. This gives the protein CASSLWETQFNNEQFF.

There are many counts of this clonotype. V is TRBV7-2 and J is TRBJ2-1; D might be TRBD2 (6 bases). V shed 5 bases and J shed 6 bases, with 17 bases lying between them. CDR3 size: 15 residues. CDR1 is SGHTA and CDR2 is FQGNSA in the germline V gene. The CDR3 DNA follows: TGTGCCAGCAGCAACTCTCTGGCGGGAAGCAATGAGCAGTTCTTC. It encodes CASSNSLAGSNEQFF.

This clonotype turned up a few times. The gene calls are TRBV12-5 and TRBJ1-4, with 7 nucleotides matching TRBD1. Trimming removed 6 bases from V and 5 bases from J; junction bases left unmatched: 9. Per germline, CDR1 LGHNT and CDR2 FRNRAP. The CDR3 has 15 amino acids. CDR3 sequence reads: CASGSLKQGNEKLFF. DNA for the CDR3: TGTGCTAGTGGATCCCTAAAACAGGGGAATGAAAAACTGTTTTTT.

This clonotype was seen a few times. In DNA, the CDR3 is TGTGCCAGCAGTTTATTTCTATTGGCAGATACGCAGTATTTT. This translates into CASSLFLLADTQYF. The gene calls are TRBV27 and TRBJ2-3, with D uncertain. The ends were cut back, 1 base at V and 4 bases at J, with 9 bases in the middle. The CDR3 length is 14 residues. CDR1 is MNHEY and CDR2 is SMNVEV in the germline V gene (reference sequence).

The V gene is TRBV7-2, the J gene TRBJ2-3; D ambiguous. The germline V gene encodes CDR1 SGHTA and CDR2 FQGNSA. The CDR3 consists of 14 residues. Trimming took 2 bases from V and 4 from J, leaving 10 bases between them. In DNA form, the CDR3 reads TGTGCCAGCAGCTTATCCGGCCCCCCAGATACGCAGTATTTT. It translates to CASSLSGPPDTQYF.

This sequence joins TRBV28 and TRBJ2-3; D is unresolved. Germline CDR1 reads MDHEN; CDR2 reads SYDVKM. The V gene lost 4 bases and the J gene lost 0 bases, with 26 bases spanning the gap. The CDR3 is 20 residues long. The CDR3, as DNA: TGTGCCAGCAGTTCTAGGACGATATTCTCATCGACTTCTAGCACAGATACGCAGTATTTT. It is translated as CASSSRTIFSSTSSTDTQYF.

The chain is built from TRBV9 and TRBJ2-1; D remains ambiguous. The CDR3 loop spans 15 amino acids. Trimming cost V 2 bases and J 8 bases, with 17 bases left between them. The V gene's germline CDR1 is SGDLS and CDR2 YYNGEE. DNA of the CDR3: TGTGCCAGCAGCGTGTCACAGACCTATGCCGATGAGCAGTTCTTC. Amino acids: CASSVSQTYADEQFF.

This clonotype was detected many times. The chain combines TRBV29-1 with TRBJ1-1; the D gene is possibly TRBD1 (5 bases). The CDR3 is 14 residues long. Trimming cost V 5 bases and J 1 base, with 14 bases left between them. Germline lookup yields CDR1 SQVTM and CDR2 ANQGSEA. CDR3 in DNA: TGCAGCGTTAGGGGTGTGATAGCGAACACTGAAGCTTTCTTT. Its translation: CSVRGVIANTEAFF.

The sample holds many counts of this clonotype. The CDR3: CASSPTSAGTDTQYF. The CDR3 coding sequence is TGTGCCAGCAGCCCGACTAGCGCTGGCACAGATACGCAGTATTTT. The chain joins TRBV7-3 to TRBJ2-3, with 8 bases lining up with TRBD2. The germline gives CDR1 SGHTA, CDR2 FQGTGA. V shed 5 bases, J shed 1 base, and the junction held 5 bases outside the gene matches. This CDR3 comprises 15 residues.

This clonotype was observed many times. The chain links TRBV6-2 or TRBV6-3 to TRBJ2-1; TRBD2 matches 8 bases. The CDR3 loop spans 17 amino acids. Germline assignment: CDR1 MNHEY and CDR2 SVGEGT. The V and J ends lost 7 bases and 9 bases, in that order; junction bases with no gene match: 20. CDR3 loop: CASTPSGNPAGEGEQFF. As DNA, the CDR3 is TGTGCCAGCACCCCATCGGGTAACCCAGCGGGGGAGGGTGAGCAGTTCTTC.

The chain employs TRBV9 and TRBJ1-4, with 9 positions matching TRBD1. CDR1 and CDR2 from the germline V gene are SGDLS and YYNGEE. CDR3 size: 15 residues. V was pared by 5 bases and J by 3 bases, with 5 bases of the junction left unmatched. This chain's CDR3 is CASSRTGVSNEKLFF. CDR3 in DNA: TGTGCCAGCAGTCGGACAGGGGTATCTAATGAAAAACTGTTTTTT.

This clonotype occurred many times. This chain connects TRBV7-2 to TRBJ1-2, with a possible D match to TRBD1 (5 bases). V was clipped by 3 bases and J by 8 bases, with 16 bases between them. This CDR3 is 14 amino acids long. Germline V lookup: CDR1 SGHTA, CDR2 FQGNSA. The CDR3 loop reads CASSFRGAGSGYTF. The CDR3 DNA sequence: TGTGCCAGCAGCTTTAGAGGGGCCGGGAGCGGCTACACCTTC.

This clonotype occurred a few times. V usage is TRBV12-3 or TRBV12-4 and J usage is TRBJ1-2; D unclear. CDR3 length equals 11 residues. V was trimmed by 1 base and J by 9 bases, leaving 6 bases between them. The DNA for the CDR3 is TGTGCCAGCAGTTTAGGGGTTAGCTACACCTTC. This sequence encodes CASSLGVSYTF.

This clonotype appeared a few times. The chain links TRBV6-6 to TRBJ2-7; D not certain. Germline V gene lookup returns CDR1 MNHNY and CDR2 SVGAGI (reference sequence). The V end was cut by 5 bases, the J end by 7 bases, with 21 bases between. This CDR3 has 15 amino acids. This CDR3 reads CASSPRGSQSSEQYF. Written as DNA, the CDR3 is TGTGCCAGCAGTCCCCGAGGCTCTCAGAGTTCGGAGCAGTACTTC.

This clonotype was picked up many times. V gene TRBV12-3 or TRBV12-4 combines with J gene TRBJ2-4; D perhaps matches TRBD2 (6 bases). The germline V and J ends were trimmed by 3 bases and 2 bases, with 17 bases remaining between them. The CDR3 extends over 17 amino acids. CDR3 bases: TGTGCCAGCAGTTTGGAGCGGGCGCCATCGACCAAAAACATTCAGTACTTC. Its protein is CASSLERAPSTKNIQYF.

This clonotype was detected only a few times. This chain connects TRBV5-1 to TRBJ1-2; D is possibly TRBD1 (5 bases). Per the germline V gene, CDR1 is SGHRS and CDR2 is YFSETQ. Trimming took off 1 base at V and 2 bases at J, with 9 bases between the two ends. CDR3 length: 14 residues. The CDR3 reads CASSLLGTNYGYTF. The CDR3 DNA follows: TGCGCCAGCAGCTTGTTAGGGACCAACTATGGCTACACCTTC.

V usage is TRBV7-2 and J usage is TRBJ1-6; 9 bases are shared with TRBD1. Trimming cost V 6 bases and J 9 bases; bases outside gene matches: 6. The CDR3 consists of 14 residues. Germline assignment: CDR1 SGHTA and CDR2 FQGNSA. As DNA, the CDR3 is TGTGCCAGCAGGGGACAGGGTATTGTTTCACCCCTCCACTTT. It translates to CASRGQGIVSPLHF.

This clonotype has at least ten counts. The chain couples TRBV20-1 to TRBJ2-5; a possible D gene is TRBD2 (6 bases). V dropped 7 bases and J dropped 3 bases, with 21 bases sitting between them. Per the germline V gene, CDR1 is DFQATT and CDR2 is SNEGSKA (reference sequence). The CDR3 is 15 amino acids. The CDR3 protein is CSVPVRGNIKETQYF. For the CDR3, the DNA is TGCAGTGTGCCTGTTCGGGGGAATATCAAAGAGACCCAGTACTTC.

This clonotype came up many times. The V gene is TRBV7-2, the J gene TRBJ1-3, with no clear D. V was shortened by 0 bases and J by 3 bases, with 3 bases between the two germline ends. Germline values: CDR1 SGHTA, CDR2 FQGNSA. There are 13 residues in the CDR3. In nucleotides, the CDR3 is TGTGCCAGCAGCTTAGCCTATGGAAACACCATATATTTT. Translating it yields CASSLAYGNTIYF.

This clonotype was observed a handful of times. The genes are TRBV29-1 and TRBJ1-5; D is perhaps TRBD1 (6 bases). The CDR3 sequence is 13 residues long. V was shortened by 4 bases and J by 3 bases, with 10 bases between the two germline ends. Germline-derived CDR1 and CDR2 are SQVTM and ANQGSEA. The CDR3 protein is CSVGDRTNQPQHF. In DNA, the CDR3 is TGCAGCGTTGGAGACAGGACCAATCAGCCCCAGCATTTT.

The CDR3 DNA sequence: TGCAGTGCTACCCAGACTCGAGGTAGGGCCTACGAGCAGTACTTC. Translated: CSATQTRGRAYEQYF. The gene calls are TRBV20-1 and TRBJ2-7; D is uncertain. V lost 4 bases to trimming and J lost 2 bases, with 18 bases between them. CDR1 and CDR2 (germline): DFQATT, SNEGSKA (reference sequence). CDR3 length: 15 residues.